Shown below are 2 T cell receptor beta chains from a single sample sequenced in a study of T cell repertoires in cytomegalovirus infection. Their specific antigens are unknown. One entry per CDR3 protein, called by TCRdb with MiXCR from the reads. Of roughly 730,000 distinct CDR3 sequences in the sample, 33% are singletons; the top ten hold 18%. Material: cultured PBMCs, obtained from culture after CMV antigen stimulation. The receptors were gathered from a human donor in good health (CMV status not recorded). Some clones in this sample may be carry-over from other donors' samples.

This clonotype was detected only a few times. The genes are TRBV20-1 and TRBJ2-5, with D uncertain. Trimming removed 0 bases from V and 5 bases from J, with 13 bases in between. From germline, CDR1 is DFQATT and CDR2 SNEGSKA (reference sequence). CDR3 length: 14 amino acids. The CDR3, as DNA: TGCAGTGCTAGAGATCTGCTGGGGATCGAGACCCAGTACTTC. Residues: CSARDLLGIETQYF.

This clonotype was found a few times. The V call is TRBV6-5, the J call TRBJ1-4; D call uncertain. Germline values: CDR1 MNHEY, CDR2 SVGAGI. The germline V and J ends were trimmed by 0 bases and 5 bases, with 10 bases remaining between them. The CDR3 is 15 amino acids. In DNA form, the CDR3 reads TGTGCCAGCAGTTACTCGACCGGCCTCAATGAAAAACTGTTTTTT. It is translated as CASSYSTGLNEKLFF.